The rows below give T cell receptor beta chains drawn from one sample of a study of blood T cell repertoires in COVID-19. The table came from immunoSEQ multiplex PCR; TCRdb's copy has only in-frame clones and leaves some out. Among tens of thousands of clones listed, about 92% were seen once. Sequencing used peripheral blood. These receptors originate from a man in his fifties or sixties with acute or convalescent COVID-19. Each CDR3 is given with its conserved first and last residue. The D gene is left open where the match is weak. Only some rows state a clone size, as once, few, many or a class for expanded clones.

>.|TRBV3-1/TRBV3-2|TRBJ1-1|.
CASSLQNTEAFF
TGTGCCAGCAGCCTCCAGAACACTGAAGCTTTCTTT
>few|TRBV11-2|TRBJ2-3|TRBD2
CASSLDWSGGARTDTQYF
TGTGCCAGCAGCTTAGATTGGAGCGGGGGGGCTCGCACAGATACGCAGTATTTT
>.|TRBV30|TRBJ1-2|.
CAWSATQAGGYGYTF
TGTGCCTGGAGTGCCACTCAGGCCGGGGGCTATGGCTACACCTTC
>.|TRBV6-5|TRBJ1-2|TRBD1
CASSYQGAGGYTF
TGTGCCAGCAGTTACCAGGGGGCTGGCGGCTACACCTTC
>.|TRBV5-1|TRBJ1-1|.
CASRLLGRGGTEAFF
TGCGCCAGCAGACTGTTGGGGCGCGGCGGTACTGAAGCTTTCTTT
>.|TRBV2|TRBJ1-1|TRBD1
CASRAGTGLSTEAFF
TGTGCCAGCAGAGCCGGGACAGGTTTGAGCACTGAAGCTTTCTTT
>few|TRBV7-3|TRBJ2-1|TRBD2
CASSLNRGGRLNEQFF
TGTGCCAGCAGCTTAAACCGGGGGGGCCGATTAAATGAGCAGTTCTTC
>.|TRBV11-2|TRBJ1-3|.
CASSFAGLSSGNTIYF
TGTGCCAGCAGCTTCGCGGGACTGAGCTCTGGAAACACCATATATTTT
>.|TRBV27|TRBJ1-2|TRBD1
CASSPGDRDGAGYTF
TGTGCCAGCAGTCCCGGGGACAGGGACGGTGCTGGCTACACCTTC
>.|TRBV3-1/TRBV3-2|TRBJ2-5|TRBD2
CASSQPGISGVSGTQYF
TGTGCCAGCAGCCAGCCTGGGATTAGCGGGGTGTCGGGGACCCAGTACTTC
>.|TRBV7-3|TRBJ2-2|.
CASSFRGQIANTGELFF
TGTGCCAGCAGCTTCAGAGGACAGATCGCGAACACCGGGGAGCTGTTTTTT
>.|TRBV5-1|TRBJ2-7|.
CASSLSWGPRYEQYF
TGCGCCAGCAGCTTGAGCTGGGGCCCCCGCTACGAGCAGTACTTC
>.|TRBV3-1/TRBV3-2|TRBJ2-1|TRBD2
CASSQVPRGVLNEQFF
TGTGCCAGCAGCCAAGTGCCGCGGGGGGTGCTCAATGAGCAGTTCTTC